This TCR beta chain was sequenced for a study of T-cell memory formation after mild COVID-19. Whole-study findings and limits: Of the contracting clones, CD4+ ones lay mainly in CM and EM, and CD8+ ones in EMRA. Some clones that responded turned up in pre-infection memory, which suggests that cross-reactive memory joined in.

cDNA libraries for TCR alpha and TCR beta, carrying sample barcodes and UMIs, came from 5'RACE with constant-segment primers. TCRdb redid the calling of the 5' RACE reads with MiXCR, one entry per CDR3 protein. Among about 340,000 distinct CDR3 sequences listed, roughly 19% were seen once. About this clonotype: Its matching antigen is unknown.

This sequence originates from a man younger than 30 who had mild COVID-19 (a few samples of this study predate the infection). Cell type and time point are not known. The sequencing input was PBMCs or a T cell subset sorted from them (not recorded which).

The CDR3 region has the DNA TGTGCCAGCAGTTACAGCCAGGGGAACAATGAGCAGTTCTTC. Translating it yields CASSYSQGNNEQFF. The V gene is TRBV6-5, the J gene TRBJ2-1; a possible D gene is TRBD1 (6 bases). Germline V gene sequence: CDR1 MNHEY, CDR2 SVGAGI. V lost 2 bases and J lost 5, with 10 bases in between. CDR3 length: 14 amino acids.